These 9 T cell receptor beta chains share one sample of origin, sequenced in a study of T cell clonality in common variable immunodeficiency. Clones were sequenced by immunoSEQ multiplex PCR, and TCRdb holds only the in-frame ones, with some missing. The record shows some 54,000 clones for this sample, with no singletons present. Sequenced material: peripheral blood mononuclear cells. Receptors were obtained from a person between 18 and 75 years old in good health.

This clone appeared many times. It is unclear where the CDR3 begins or ends on the DNA, so no DNA is shown, and the CDR3 is as TCRdb lists it. The V gene is TRBV7-2, the J gene TRBJ2-7; no check of the table's D call, TRBD1, against the DNA was made. The CDR3 has 12 residues if both end residues are counted. CDR1 and CDR2 from the germline V gene are SGHTA and FQGNSA. This chain's CDR3 is CASSSSRDEQYF.

A few counts support this clone. The sequenced fragment ends 3 residues before the CDR3 boundary, so the rest is inferred from the germline J gene. The rearrangement links TRBV11-2 to TRBJ2-1; TRBD1 might be the D (5 bases). CDR1 SGHAT and CDR2 FQNNGV come from the germline V gene. CDR3 length equals 14 residues. V shed 1 base and J shed 6 bases, with 10 bases lying between them. The CDR3 region is CASSLGHGANEQFF. The CDR3 bases that were read are TGTGCCAGCAGCTTAGGTCATGGGGCCAATGAG.

This clone was detected ten times or more. The CDR3 extends 3 residues past the end of the read, so its final part is completed from the germline J gene. Other DNA variants within this sample encode the same CDR3. The chain recombines TRBV6-1 with TRBJ1-1; 11 nucleotides align to TRBD1. The CDR3 totals 11 residues. Germline V gives CDR1 MNHNS, CDR2 SASEGT. The CDR3 loop is CASSGDRGAFF. CDR3 bases read: TGTGCCAGCAGTGGGGACAGGGGG.

This clone was seen at least ten times. The missing CDR3 end, 3 residues past where the read stops, is filled in from the germline J gene. The chain couples TRBV6-1 to TRBJ2-2; 8 bases fit TRBD2. CDR3 length: 15 amino acids. J gave up 1 base and V 3 bases, and 1 base lay outside the gene matches. From germline, CDR1 is MNHNS and CDR2 SASEGT. The CDR3 DNA, read in part, is TGTGCCAGCAGTGAGCTAGCGGGGAACACCGGGGAG. This translates into CASSELAGNTGE. The full CDR3 protein reads CASSELAGNTGELFF.

In this sample, this clone turned up many times. The CDR3 end lies 3 residues beyond the end of the read and is filled in from the germline J gene. The chain uses TRBV7-3 and TRBJ2-7, with 8 bases identical to TRBD2. The CDR3 extends over 15 amino acids. CDR1 is SGHTA, CDR2 FQGTGA, per germline. V shed 1 base and J 1 base; nucleotides not matched to a gene: 3. The CDR3 loop is CASSLMAGGSYEQYF. The covered CDR3 bases are TGTGCCAGCAGCTTAATGGCGGGAGGATCCTACGAG.

Points on this clone: The CDR3 end falls 3 residues outside the read, so it is completed with the germline J gene. The chain uses TRBV5-4 and TRBJ2-7; 12 bases map to TRBD2. The germline CDR1 and CDR2 sequences are SGHNT and YYREEE (reference sequence). J gave up 5 bases and V 0 bases, and 3 bases lay outside the gene matches. This CDR3 has 15 residues. CDR3 DNA, as far as it was read: TGTGCCAGCAGCTTGGGACTAGCGGGAGACAACGAG. As protein: CASSLGLAGDNE. The CDR3, in full, reads CASSLGLAGDNEQYF.

To note about this clone: The read ends 3 residues early relative to the CDR3; the germline J gene fills the gap. The gene calls are TRBV30 and TRBJ2-1; TRBD2 agrees at 10 bases. Trimming took 0 bases from V and 9 from J; bases not matched to a gene: 26. The CDR3 length is 21 residues. Germline lookup yields CDR1 GTSNPN and CDR2 SVGIG (reference sequence). Here the CDR3 reads CAWSVPQDFSGGPDRDSEQFF. Incomplete CDR3 DNA: TGTGCCTGGAGTGTACCTCAGGATTTTAGCGGGGGGCCTGATCGGGACAGTGAG.

This clone was counted at least ten times. The CDR3 goes on 3 residues after the read ends, and that part is filled in from the germline J gene. The chain couples TRBV7-3 to TRBJ2-1; tentative D call: TRBD2 (6 bases). Between the trimmed V and J ends, which lost 5 bases and 7 bases, there was a span of 15 bases. The CDR3 spans 14 residues. The germline V gene has CDR1 SGHTA and CDR2 FQGTGA. Partial CDR3 DNA: TGTGCCAGCAGCCCGCAGGATGGAGGGAATGAG. Translating it yields CASSPQDGGNE. The whole CDR3 protein is CASSPQDGGNEQFF.

The table lists this clone with a few counts. Read data end 3 residues before the CDR3 end; the end is taken from the germline J gene. This chain links TRBV7-9 with TRBJ2-5; the D gene is possibly TRBD1 (5 bases). Between the trimmed V and J ends, which lost 6 bases and 4 bases, there was a span of 15 bases. Germline lookup yields CDR1 SEHNR and CDR2 FQNEAQ (reference sequence). The CDR3 totals 14 residues. The part of the CDR3 DNA that was read is TGTGCCAGCAGACGTTCCGACAGTCGAGAGACC. Protein: CASRRSDSRET. The whole CDR3 protein reads CASRRSDSRETQYF.